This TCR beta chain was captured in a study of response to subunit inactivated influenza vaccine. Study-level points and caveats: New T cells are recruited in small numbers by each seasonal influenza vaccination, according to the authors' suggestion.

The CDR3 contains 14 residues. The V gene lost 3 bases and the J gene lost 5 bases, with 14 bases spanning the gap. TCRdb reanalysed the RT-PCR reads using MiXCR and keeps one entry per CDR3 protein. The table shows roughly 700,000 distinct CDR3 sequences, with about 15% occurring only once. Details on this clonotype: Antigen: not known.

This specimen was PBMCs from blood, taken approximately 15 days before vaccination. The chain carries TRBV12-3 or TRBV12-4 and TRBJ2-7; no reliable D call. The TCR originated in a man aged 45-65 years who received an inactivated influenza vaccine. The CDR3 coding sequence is TGTGCCAGCAGTTTCCCCCCCTCCCTCCACGAGCAGTACTTC. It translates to CASSFPPSLHEQYF.